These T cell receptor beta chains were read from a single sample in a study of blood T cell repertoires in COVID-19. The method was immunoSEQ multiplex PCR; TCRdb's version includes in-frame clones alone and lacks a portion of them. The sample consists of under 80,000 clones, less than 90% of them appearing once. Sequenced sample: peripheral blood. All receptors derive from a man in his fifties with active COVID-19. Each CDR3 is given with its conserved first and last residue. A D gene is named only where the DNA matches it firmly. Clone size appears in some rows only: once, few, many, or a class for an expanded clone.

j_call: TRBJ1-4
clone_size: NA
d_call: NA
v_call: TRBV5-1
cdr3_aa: CASSVRGEGNEKLFF
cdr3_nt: TGCGCCAGCAGCGTCAGGGGAGAGGGGAATGAAAAACTGTTTTTT

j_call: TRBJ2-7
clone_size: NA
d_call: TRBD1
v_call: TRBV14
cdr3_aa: CASSQDPRGLSYEQYF
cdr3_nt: TGTGCCAGCAGCCAAGACCCCAGGGGGCTCTCCTACGAGCAGTACTTC

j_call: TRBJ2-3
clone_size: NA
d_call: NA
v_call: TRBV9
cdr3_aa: CASSPTTLRTHTQYF
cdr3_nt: TGTGCCAGCAGCCCGACAACTCTTCGCACGCATACGCAGTATTTT

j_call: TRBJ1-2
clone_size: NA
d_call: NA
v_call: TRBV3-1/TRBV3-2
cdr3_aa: CASSRLPYGYTF
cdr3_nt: TGTGCCAGCAGTCGCCTACCGTATGGCTACACCTTC

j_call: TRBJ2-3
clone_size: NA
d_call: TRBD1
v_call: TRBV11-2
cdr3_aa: CASSDRDRATDTQYF
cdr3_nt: TGTGCCAGCAGCGACCGGGACAGGGCAACAGATACGCAGTATTTT

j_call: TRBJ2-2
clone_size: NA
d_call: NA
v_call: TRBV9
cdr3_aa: CASSLSWAAGELFF
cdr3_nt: TGTGCCAGCAGCCTATCCTGGGCTGCCGGGGAGCTGTTTTTT

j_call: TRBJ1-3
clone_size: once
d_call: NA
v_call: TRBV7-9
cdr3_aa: CASTLGQQFSGNTIYF
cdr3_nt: TGTGCCAGCACCTTAGGACAGCAATTCTCTGGAAACACCATATATTTT

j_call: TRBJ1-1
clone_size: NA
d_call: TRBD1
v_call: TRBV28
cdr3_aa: CASSPPGQGATEAFF
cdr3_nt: TGTGCCAGCAGTCCACCGGGACAGGGGGCCACTGAAGCTTTCTTT

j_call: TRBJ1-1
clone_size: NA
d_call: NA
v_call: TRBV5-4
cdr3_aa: CASSLRGRASTEAFF
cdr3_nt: TGTGCCAGCAGCTTGAGGGGCAGGGCTTCCACTGAAGCTTTCTTT

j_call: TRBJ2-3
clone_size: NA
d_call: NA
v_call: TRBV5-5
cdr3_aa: CASSLDWASSTDTQYF
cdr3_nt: TGTGCCAGCAGCTTGGATTGGGCGAGTAGCACAGATACGCAGTATTTT

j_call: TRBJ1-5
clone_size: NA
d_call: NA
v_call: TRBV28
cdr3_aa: CASSSGLGQPQHF
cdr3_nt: TGTGCCAGCAGTTCGGGTTTAGGACAGCCCCAGCATTTT

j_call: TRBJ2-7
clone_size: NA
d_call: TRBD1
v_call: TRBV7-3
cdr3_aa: CASSLTDRGEQYF
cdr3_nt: TGTGCCAGCAGCTTAACGGACAGGGGCGAGCAGTACTTC

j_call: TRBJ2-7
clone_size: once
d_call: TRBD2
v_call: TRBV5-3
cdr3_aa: CARSILAGGNYEQYF
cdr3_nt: TGTGCCAGAAGCATACTAGCGGGAGGTAACTACGAGCAGTACTTC

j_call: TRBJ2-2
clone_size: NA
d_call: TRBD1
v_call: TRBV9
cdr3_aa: CASSGQGIGELFF
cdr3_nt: TGTGCCAGCAGCGGACAGGGTATCGGGGAGCTGTTTTTT

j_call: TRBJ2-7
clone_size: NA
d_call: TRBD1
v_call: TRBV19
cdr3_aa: CASSIFTGTDRAYEQYF
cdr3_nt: TGTGCCAGTAGTATTTTTACCGGGACAGATAGAGCCTACGAGCAGTACTTC

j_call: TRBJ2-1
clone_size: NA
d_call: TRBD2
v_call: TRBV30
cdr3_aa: CAWSVGGSYGNEQFF
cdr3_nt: TGTGCCTGGAGTGTCGGCGGGAGTTACGGCAATGAGCAGTTCTTC

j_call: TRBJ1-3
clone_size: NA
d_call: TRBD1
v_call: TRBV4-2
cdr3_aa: CASSRPSGTGNGNTIYF
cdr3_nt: TGTGCCAGCAGCCGGCCCTCCGGGACAGGGAATGGAAACACCATATATTTT

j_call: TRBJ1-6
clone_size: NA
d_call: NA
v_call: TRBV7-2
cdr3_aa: CASRGRTYNSPLHF
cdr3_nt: TGTGCCAGCAGGGGGCGTACCTATAATTCACCCCTCCACTTT

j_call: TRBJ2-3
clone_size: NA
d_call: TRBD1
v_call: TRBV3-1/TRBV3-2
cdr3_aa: CASSQEGDRTDTQYF
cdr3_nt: TGTGCCAGCAGCCAAGAGGGGGACAGAACAGATACGCAGTATTTT

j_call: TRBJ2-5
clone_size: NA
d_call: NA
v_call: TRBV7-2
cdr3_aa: CASSHRTQGTGETQYF
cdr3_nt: TGTGCCAGCAGCCATCGGACCCAGGGTACGGGAGAGACCCAGTACTTC

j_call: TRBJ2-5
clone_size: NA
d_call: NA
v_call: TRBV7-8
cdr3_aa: CASSRLETQYF
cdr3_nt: TGTGCCAGCAGCCGCCTAGAGACCCAGTACTTC

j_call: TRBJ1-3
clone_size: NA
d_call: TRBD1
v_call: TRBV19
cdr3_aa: CASSIGDRGFAGNTIYF
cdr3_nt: TGTGCCAGTAGTATAGGGGACAGGGGGTTTGCTGGAAACACCATATATTTT

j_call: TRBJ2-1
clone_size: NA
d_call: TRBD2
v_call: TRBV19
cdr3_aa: CASSIVAAGGVNEQFF
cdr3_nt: TGTGCCAGTAGTATAGTCGCAGCGGGAGGGGTCAATGAGCAGTTCTTC

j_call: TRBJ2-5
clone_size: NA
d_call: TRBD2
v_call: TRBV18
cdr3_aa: CASSPRVVLAGDRETQYF
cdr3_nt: TGTGCCAGCTCACCACGAGTGGTTCTAGCGGGAGACCGCGAGACCCAGTACTTC

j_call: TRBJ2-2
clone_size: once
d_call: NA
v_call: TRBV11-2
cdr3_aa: CASSLPGSYTGELFF
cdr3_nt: TGTGCCAGCAGCTTACCCGGGAGCTACACCGGGGAGCTGTTTTTT

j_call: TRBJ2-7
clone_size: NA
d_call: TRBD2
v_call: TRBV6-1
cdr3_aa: CASSEVGTSNEQYF
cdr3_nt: TGTGCCAGCAGTGAAGTTGGGACTAGCAACGAGCAGTACTTC

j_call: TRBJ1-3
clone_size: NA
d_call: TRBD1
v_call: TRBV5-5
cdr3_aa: CAGQQISPRTGAGNTIYF
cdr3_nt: TGTGCCGGCCAGCAGATTTCTCCCAGGACAGGGGCTGGAAACACCATATATTTT

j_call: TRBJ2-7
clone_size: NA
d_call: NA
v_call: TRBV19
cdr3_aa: CASSIGYPVYEQYF
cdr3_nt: TGTGCCAGTAGTATCGGGTATCCCGTTTACGAGCAGTACTTC

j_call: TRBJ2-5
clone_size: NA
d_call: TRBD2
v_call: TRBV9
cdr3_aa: CASSRGSSGIKETQYF
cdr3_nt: TGTGCCAGCAGCCGGGGCTCTAGCGGGATAAAAGAGACCCAGTACTTC

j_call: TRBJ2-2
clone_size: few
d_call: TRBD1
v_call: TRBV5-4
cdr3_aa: CASVAGTGPGGELFF
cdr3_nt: TGTGCCAGCGTCGCCGGGACAGGGCCGGGCGGGGAGCTGTTTTTT

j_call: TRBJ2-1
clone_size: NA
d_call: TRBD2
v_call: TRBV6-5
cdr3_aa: CASSYSGTSGAHEQFF
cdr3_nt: TGTGCCAGCAGTTACTCTGGGACTAGCGGGGCCCATGAGCAGTTCTTC

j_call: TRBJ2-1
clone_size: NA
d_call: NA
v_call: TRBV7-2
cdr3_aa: CASSPRAAGLSSYNEQFF
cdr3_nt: TGTGCCAGCAGCCCGAGGGCGGCAGGCCTGAGCTCCTACAATGAGCAGTTCTTC

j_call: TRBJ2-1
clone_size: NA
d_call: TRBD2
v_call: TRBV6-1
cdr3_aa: CASSERGLAEISYNEQFF
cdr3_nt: TGTGCCAGCAGTGAAAGGGGACTAGCGGAAATCTCCTACAATGAGCAGTTCTTC

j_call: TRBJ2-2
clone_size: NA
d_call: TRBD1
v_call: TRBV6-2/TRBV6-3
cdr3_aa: CASSGTADGELFF
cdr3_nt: TGTGCCAGCAGCGGGACAGCCGACGGGGAGCTGTTTTTT

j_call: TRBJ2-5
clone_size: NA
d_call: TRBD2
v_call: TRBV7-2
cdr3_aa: CASSLVPSGRRIAQETQYF
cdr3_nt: TGTGCCAGCAGCTTAGTCCCTAGCGGGAGGAGGATCGCCCAAGAGACCCAGTACTTC